Listed here are 9 T cell receptor beta chains from one sample, sequenced in a study of T cell responses to AZD1222 COVID-19 vaccine. Sequencing was performed with immunoSEQ multiplex PCR; in TCRdb, only in-frame clones are kept and a portion is missing. The sample consists of roughly 43,000 clones, over 75% of them appearing once. The sequencing here drew on peripheral blood, taken 28 days after the second dose of the MenACWY control vaccine. Every receptor here comes from an adult who received the MenACWY meningococcal vaccine as a control.

The J gene is TRBJ1-5, the V gene TRBV19; possibly TRBD1 for D (5 bases). The CDR3 runs to 15 residues. Germline V lookup: CDR1 LNHDA, CDR2 SQIVND (reference sequence). Trimming took 4 bases from V and 4 from J, leaving 14 bases between them. The CDR3 coding sequence is TGTGCCAGTAGTACCACCCGGGACCGAAATCAGCCCCAGCATTTT. Translating it yields CASSTTRDRNQPQHF.

The chain uses TRBV11-2 and TRBJ1-2, with a weak D call TRBD1 (6 bases). CDR1 and CDR2 from the germline V gene are SGHAT and FQNNGV. The CDR3 totals 12 residues. The V and J ends lost 8 bases and 2 bases respectively, with 9 bases between them. The CDR3 DNA reads TGTGCCAGCTCCGGACAGAACTATGGCTACACCTTC. Translating it yields CASSGQNYGYTF.

This rearrangement joins TRBV2 to TRBJ2-3; 11 bases align to TRBD2. CDR3 size: 17 residues. The V gene's germline CDR1 is SNHLY and CDR2 FYNNEI. V lost 6 bases to trimming and J lost 6 bases; unmatched junction nucleotides: 14. The CDR3 is CASRDLKLAGVQDTQYF. DNA for the CDR3: TGTGCCAGCAGGGATCTAAAACTAGCGGGAGTTCAGGATACGCAGTATTTT.

The chain couples TRBV6-5 to TRBJ1-3; 8 bases map to TRBD1. The CDR3 extends over 13 amino acids. The trim removed 4 bases at V and 7 bases at J, leaving 3 bases unmatched. The germline V gene has CDR1 MNHEY and CDR2 SVGAGI. CDR3 coding DNA: TGTGCCAGCAGTTCGGACAGGGCCAACACCATATATTTT. Protein sequence: CASSSDRANTIYF.

The V call is TRBV19, the J call TRBJ2-7, with 9 positions matching TRBD1. Looked up from germline, CDR1 is LNHDA and CDR2 is SQIVND (reference sequence). The CDR3 length is 15 residues. The junction had 6 bases not matched to a gene; V was cut back by 3 bases and J by 3 bases. The CDR3 region has the DNA TGTGCCAGTAGTATGGGGGGGACAGGGATCTACGAGCAGTACTTC. Amino acids: CASSMGGTGIYEQYF.

This clone counts as medium-sized. The V and J genes are TRBV7-8 and TRBJ1-1, with D hard to call. The V and J ends lost 3 bases and 7 bases respectively, with 12 bases between them. Germline V CDR1 and CDR2: SGHVS, FQNEAQ. This CDR3 is 13 amino acids long. The CDR3 sequence: CASSFGLTDEAFF. In DNA form, the CDR3 reads TGTGCCAGCAGCTTCGGATTAACGGATGAAGCTTTCTTT.

The V call is TRBV27, the J call TRBJ1-6, with a weak D call TRBD1 (5 bases). The V gene lost 6 bases and the J gene lost 7 bases, with 10 bases spanning the gap. The germline CDR1 and CDR2 sequences are MNHEY and SMNVEV (reference sequence). CDR3 length equals 13 residues. The CDR3 DNA follows: TGTGCCAGCAGATGGCAGGGAAATTCACCCCTCCACTTT. Residues: CASRWQGNSPLHF.

This clone was recorded a few times. This chain links TRBV5-1 with TRBJ2-2, with 9 bases matching TRBD2. This CDR3 has 18 residues. Looked up from germline, CDR1 is SGHRS and CDR2 is YFSETQ. V gave up 0 bases and J gave up 6 bases; unmatched junction bases: 12. In DNA form, the CDR3 reads TGCGCCAGCAGCTTGGCCGGCGGGGGGGCCAATTTGGCCGGGGAGCTGTTTTTT. It codes for CASSLAGGGANLAGELFF.

The chain has TRBV11-3 and TRBJ1-1; weak D call: TRBD1 (5 bases). The V end lost 6 bases, the J end lost 6 bases, and 14 bases lay between the germline ends. CDR1 and CDR2 (germline): SGHNT, YENEEA. The CDR3 totals 13 residues. CDR3 amino acids: CASSRGLGAEAFF. The CDR3 DNA is TGTGCCAGCAGTCGGGGACTGGGCGCTGAAGCTTTCTTT. Complete variable domain (other parts from reference TRBV11-3 and TRBJ1-1): EAGVVQSPRYKIIEKKQPVAFWCNPISGHNTLYWYLQNLGQGPELLIRYENEEAVDDSQLPKDRFSAERLKGVDSTLKIQPAELGDSAVYLCASSRGLGAEAFFGQGTRLTVV.